A selection of T cell receptor beta chains follows, all from one sample in a study of T-cell memory formation after mild COVID-19. MiXCR was run by TCRdb on the 5' RACE reads, yielding one entry per CDR3 protein. The sample shows fewer than 30,000 distinct CDR3 sequences, roughly 12% of them seen only once. Sequenced input: PBMCs or a T cell subset sorted from them (not recorded which). The receptors stem from an adult woman who had mild COVID-19 (a few samples of this study predate the infection). Cell type and time point are not known. The CDR3 runs from the conserved cysteine through the conserved F or W. Fields, in order: clone size, V gene, J gene, D gene, CDR3 DNA, CDR3 protein. The D gene is left open where the match is weak. For some rows the clone size is stated as once, few or many, or as a class when expanded; others skip it.

many	TRBV7-9	TRBJ1-6	NA	TGTGCCAGCAGCTTAGGCGGAGGAGGTAATTCACCCCTCCACTTT	CASSLGGGGNSPLHF
many	TRBV27	TRBJ1-1	NA	TGTGCCAGCAGTTTATTCAACCAGGATAAAGCTTTCTTT	CASSLFNQDKAFF
many	TRBV6-5	TRBJ1-5	NA	TGTGCCAGCAGTTACGGTGCAGGGACTCAGCCCCAGCATTTT	CASSYGAGTQPQHF
many	TRBV2	TRBJ1-2	NA	TGTGCCAGCAGCGATAGACAGTACTATGGCTACACCTTC	CASSDRQYYGYTF
many	TRBV11-2	TRBJ2-7	NA	TGTGCCAGCAGCTCCGAGGGGAACTCCTACGAGCAGTACTTC	CASSSEGNSYEQYF
many	TRBV2	TRBJ2-5	NA	TGTGCCAGCAACGGGCAGGGCCAAGAGACCCAGTACTTC	CASNGQGQETQYF
many	TRBV7-8	TRBJ1-1	TRBD1	TGTGCCAGCAGCATAAGATACGGGACAGCGTCAATGAACACTGAAGCTTTCTTT	CASSIRYGTASMNTEAFF
many	TRBV7-2	TRBJ1-1	NA	TGTGCCAGCAGCTTGAGGGGCGAGAAAGCTTTCTTT	CASSLRGEKAFF
NA	TRBV4-1	TRBJ1-5	TRBD1	TGCGCCAGCAGCCAAGTGCCCGGGACAGGGGTTCAGCCCCAGCATTTT	CASSQVPGTGVQPQHF
few	TRBV12-3/TRBV12-4	TRBJ1-2	NA	TGTGCCAGCACCCTAGGGGCTGCCCCTTTTAACTATGGCTACACCTTC	CASTLGAAPFNYGYTF
NA	TRBV20-1	TRBJ2-3	NA	TGCGGCGGCGGGGAGAGCACAGATACGCAGTATTTT	CGGGESTDTQYF
once	TRBV12-3/TRBV12-4	TRBJ2-1	NA	TGTGCCAGCAGTTTTCGAACCCCCGGGCACAATGAGCAGTTCTTC	CASSFRTPGHNEQFF
many	TRBV20-1	TRBJ2-2	NA	TGCAGTGTGCTAACGAACACCGGGGAGCTGTTTTTT	CSVLTNTGELFF
many	TRBV5-1	TRBJ2-3	NA	TGCGCCAGCAGCTTGTTAGGGGTGGGAACCACAGATACGCAGTATTTT	CASSLLGVGTTDTQYF
many	TRBV9	TRBJ2-1	TRBD1	TGTGCCAGCAGCGTAGATGACAGGGGTTATCATAGCAATGAGCAGTTCTTC	CASSVDDRGYHSNEQFF
many	TRBV6-5	TRBJ2-5	NA	TGTGCCAGCAGTGAGACACTACAAGAGACCCAGTACTTC	CASSETLQETQYF
many	TRBV6-5	TRBJ1-4	NA	TGTGCCAGCAGCCTAACCCAGGGAAGGGGTGAAAAACTGTTTTTT	CASSLTQGRGEKLFF
many	TRBV12-3/TRBV12-4	TRBJ1-2	NA	TGTGCCAGCAGTCAAACAAACTATGGCTACACCTTC	CASSQTNYGYTF
many	TRBV27	TRBJ2-3	NA	TGTGCCAGCAGCCCCGGACAGTGGAGCACAGATACGCAGTATTTT	CASSPGQWSTDTQYF
many	TRBV10-2	TRBJ2-1	TRBD2	TGCGCCAGCAGTGAGGGGTCCGGGGGGGCGCTCTACAATGAGCAGTTCTTC	CASSEGSGGALYNEQFF
NA	TRBV20-1	TRBJ1-3	NA	TGCAGTGCTAGTAAGGCTGGAAACACCATATATTTT	CSASKAGNTIYF
many	TRBV21-1	TRBJ2-1	NA	TGTGCCAGCAGCAAAATAGACACCACTGAGCAGTTCTTC	CASSKIDTTEQFF
many	TRBV7-6	TRBJ2-3	NA	TGTGCCAGCAGCTTAGCCAGCACAGATACGCAGTATTTT	CASSLASTDTQYF
many	TRBV25-1	TRBJ2-7	TRBD1	TGTGCCAGCAGTGACGAGGTTGGCGGACAGGGAGGCTCCTACGAGCAGTACTTC	CASSDEVGGQGGSYEQYF
many	TRBV15	TRBJ2-3	NA	TGTGCCACCAGCAGAGACGCGGTTTCCGATACGCAGTATTTT	CATSRDAVSDTQYF
NA	TRBV11-3	TRBJ2-3	TRBD2	TGTGCCAGCAGCTCTGGATCTATAGCGGGAAGCAGAGATACGCAGTATTTT	CASSSGSIAGSRDTQYF
many	TRBV3-1	TRBJ2-1	TRBD2	TGTGCCAGCAGTCCTAGCGGGAGCTCCTACAATGAGCAGTTCTTC	CASSPSGSSYNEQFF
many	TRBV7-6	TRBJ2-3	TRBD2	TGTGCCAGCAGCTTAACACCAAGGCGACTAGCGGGGGAAGATACGCAGTATTTT	CASSLTPRRLAGEDTQYF
NA	TRBV12-3/TRBV12-4	TRBJ2-7	TRBD1	TGTGCCAGCAGTCCAGGGACAGGGAAAAAGTACTTC	CASSPGTGKKYF
many	TRBV6-1	TRBJ2-6	NA	TGTGCCAGCAGGCACAGCGGCTCTGGGGCCAACGTCCTGACTTTC	CASRHSGSGANVLTF
many	TRBV4-1	TRBJ1-5	NA	TGCGCCAGCAGCCAAGATATGTGGGGACCTCAGCCCCAGCATTTT	CASSQDMWGPQPQHF
many	TRBV7-9	TRBJ1-1	NA	TGTGCCAGCAGCCCACGTAGAGTAGCTTTCTTT	CASSPRRVAFF
many	TRBV3-1	TRBJ1-3	NA	TGTGCCAGCAGCCAAAGGCCCGGCACCATATATTTT	CASSQRPGTIYF
many	TRBV12-3/TRBV12-4	TRBJ1-1	NA	TGTGCCAGCAGTTTTTACGACACTGAAGCTTTCTTT	CASSFYDTEAFF
many	TRBV6-1	TRBJ2-7	NA	TGTGCCAGCAGTGATATGGGACATACCACCTACGAGCAGTACTTC	CASSDMGHTTYEQYF
many	TRBV4-2	TRBJ1-6	TRBD1	TGTGCCAGCAGCCAAGAGGCGGGGACAGGGTTAAATTCACCCCTCCACTTT	CASSQEAGTGLNSPLHF